One sample yielded the 6 T cell receptor beta chains listed below, sequenced in a study of T cells after posttransplantation cyclophosphamide. Sampled 1 year posttransplant, controls received myeloablative marrow transplants, methotrexate and a calcineurin inhibitor. Libraries were prepared by immunoSEQ multiplex PCR; TCRdb keeps only in-frame clonotypes and omits some of them. Of some 21,000 clones in the sample, approximately 86% were seen once. This sample comprised PBMCs, obtained around 53 weeks after allogeneic stem cell transplant with calcineurin inhibitor and methotrexate. The receptor source for this set is a female patient in her thirties or forties who received an allogeneic stem cell transplant from an unrelated donor, was CMV-positive, and had acute and chronic GVHD. The T cells may partly be graft donor cells.

The V and J genes are TRBV28 and TRBJ1-1; perhaps TRBD1 as D (6 bases). The V end was cut by 6 bases, the J end by 6 bases, with 14 bases between. From germline, CDR1 is MDHEN and CDR2 SYDVKM. The CDR3 has 13 amino acids. The CDR3 reads CASRPNRAAEAFF. The DNA of the CDR3 is TGTGCCAGCAGGCCTAACAGGGCCGCTGAAGCTTTCTTT.

This chain joins TRBV21-1 and TRBJ1-1; the table's D call of TRBD1 was not tested on the DNA. TRBV21-1 is given as a pseudogene. The CDR3 loop spans 15 amino acids. The CDR3 is CASSKKQGADTEAFF. The CDR3 DNA follows: TGTGCCAGCAGCAAAAAACAGGGGGCGGATACTGAAGCTTTCTTT.

This clone was observed a single time. The V and J genes are TRBV30 and TRBJ1-5; weak D call: TRBD1 (6 bases). CDR3 length equals 14 residues. With 3 bases removed from V and 4 bases from J, the gap between germline ends came to 13 bases. The germline V gene encodes CDR1 GTSNPN and CDR2 SVGIG (reference sequence). Here the CDR3 DNA reads TGTGCCTGGAGCGAAGGGGGGGGAAATCAGCCCCAGCATTTT. Translating gives CAWSEGGGNQPQHF.

The chain employs TRBV4-3 and TRBJ2-7; TRBD2 agrees at 7 bases. J lost 3 bases, V lost 3 bases, and 2 bases had no gene match. Germline V gene data show CDR1 as LGHNA and CDR2 as YSLEER. There are 13 residues in the CDR3. CDR3 in DNA: TGCGCCAGCAGCCAGGGGAGGGACTACGAGCAGTACTTC. This gives the protein CASSQGRDYEQYF.

The rearrangement links TRBV6-5 to TRBJ2-7, with a tentative D call TRBD2 (6 bases). Germline lookup yields CDR1 MNHEY and CDR2 SVGAGI. V dropped 6 bases and J dropped 2 bases, with 8 bases sitting between them. There are 12 residues in the CDR3. In DNA form, the CDR3 reads TGTGCCAGCAGGGGACTTACCTACGAGCAGTACTTC. Its translation is CASRGLTYEQYF.

The table lists this clone with a count of one. The rearrangement uses TRBV5-1 and TRBJ1-2; D is possibly TRBD1 (6 bases). CDR3 size: 18 residues. V was trimmed by 5 bases and J by 5 bases, leaving 28 bases between them. Germline lookup yields CDR1 SGHRS and CDR2 YFSETQ. Written as DNA, the CDR3 is TGCGCCAGCAGAGGTAAGTCAGGGGCCACTTATAGAAGGTATGGCTACACCTTC. Encoded protein: CASRGKSGATYRRYGYTF. The variable domain in full, with the rest retrieved from reference TRBV5-1 and TRBJ1-2, is KAGVTQTPRYLIKTRGQQVTLSCSPISGHRSVSWYQQTPGQGLQFLFEYFSETQRNKGNFPGRFSGRQFSNSRSEMNVSTLELGDSALYLCASRGKSGATYRRYGYTFGSGTRLTVV.